Below are 13 T cell receptor beta chains sequenced from a single sample in a study of cytomegalovirus exposure and HLA in healthy donors. In the PCR, 60 Vbeta and 13 Jbeta primers were used. Libraries were prepared by immunoSEQ multiplex PCR; TCRdb keeps only in-frame clonotypes and omits some of them. Here the sample spans about 140,000 clones, about 80% being singletons. Material for sequencing was PBMCs. These TCRs come from a woman between 18 and 30 years old in good health and CMV-seropositive.

This clone was counted once. This chain connects TRBV6-1 to TRBJ2-3; 8 positions agree with TRBD2. Germline loops: CDR1 MNHNS, CDR2 SASEGT. This CDR3 is 14 amino acids long. Unmatched junction bases numbered 4, after V lost 4 bases and J lost 4 bases. The CDR3 is CASSGGGYPDTQYF. CDR3 in DNA: TGTGCCAGCAGTGGCGGGGGGTACCCAGATACGCAGTATTTT.

The rearrangement links TRBV13 to TRBJ1-3; D is uncertain. This CDR3 contains 15 residues. Germline V gene data show CDR1 as PRHDT and CDR2 as FYEKMQ (reference sequence). Trimming shortened V by 0 bases and J by 1 base, and 7 bases separated the two germline ends. CDR3 amino acids: CASSLGRNSGNTIYF. CDR3 nucleotide sequence: TGTGCCAGCAGCTTAGGCAGGAATTCTGGAAACACCATATATTTT.

The V gene is TRBV5-1, the J gene TRBJ2-7; 8 bases fit TRBD2. This CDR3 is built from 16 residues. Per germline, CDR1 SGHRS and CDR2 YFSETQ. V was pared by 5 bases and J by 2 bases, with 12 bases of the junction left unmatched. CDR3: CASSSGGGGATYEQYF. As DNA, the CDR3 is TGCGCCAGCAGTTCGGGAGGGGGAGGCGCGACCTACGAGCAGTACTTC.

The rearrangement uses TRBV7-2 and TRBJ1-1, with D tentatively TRBD1 (6 bases). V was shortened by 2 bases and J by 1 base, with 17 bases between the two germline ends. CDR3 length: 17 residues. Germline CDR1 and CDR2: SGHTA and FQGNSA. The CDR3 region has the DNA TGTGCCAGCAGCTTAACGGGAGGGGCCAGGGGGAACACTGAAGCTTTCTTT. Protein product: CASSLTGGARGNTEAFF.

The chain employs TRBV27 and TRBJ2-1; TRBD2 matches 15 bases. V shed 3 bases and J 4 bases; nucleotides not matched to a gene: 10. The CDR3 contains 19 residues. Germline V gene data show CDR1 as MNHEY and CDR2 as SMNVEV (reference sequence). In DNA, the CDR3 is TGTGCCAGCAGTTTCATCGGGACTAGCGGGGGGCCCGGTTACAATGAGCAGTTCTTC. It yields the protein CASSFIGTSGGPGYNEQFF.

CDR3 loop: CASSLRPISLRDTQYF. In DNA form, the CDR3 reads TGTGCCAGCAGCTTAAGACCCATCAGTTTGAGGGATACGCAGTATTTT. The chain employs TRBV11-2 and TRBJ2-3; no reliable D call. Trimming pared 2 bases from V and 6 bases from J, leaving 18 bases between. Germline V gene lookup returns CDR1 SGHAT and CDR2 FQNNGV. There are 16 residues in the CDR3.

The sample holds a few counts of this clone. The chain combines TRBV6-1 with TRBJ2-7; 8 bases line up with TRBD1. The CDR3 is 16 residues long. J gave up 0 bases and V 3 bases, and 7 bases lay outside the gene matches. Looked up from germline, CDR1 is MNHNS and CDR2 is SASEGT. The CDR3 region is CASSDKGQVSSYEQYF. The DNA for the CDR3 is TGTGCCAGCAGTGACAAGGGACAGGTGAGCTCCTACGAGCAGTACTTC.

V usage is TRBV6-5 and J usage is TRBJ1-1; no clear D gene. Trimming left V 4 bases short and J 3 bases short, with 18 bases between. The CDR3 runs to 16 residues. Germline CDR1 and CDR2: MNHEY and SVGAGI. The CDR3 region is CASSSPVGGGDTEAFF. The CDR3 DNA sequence: TGTGCCAGCAGTTCCCCAGTAGGTGGCGGGGACACTGAAGCTTTCTTT.

This chain joins TRBV19 and TRBJ1-5; 10 bases are a match to TRBD1. This CDR3 has 15 amino acids. CDR1 and CDR2 from the germline V gene are LNHDA and SQIVND (reference sequence). After removal of 5 bases from V and 7 bases from J, the junction contained 8 bases not matched to a gene. In nucleotides, the CDR3 is TGTGCCAGTAGTGCCCGGGACAGGGGTAGACAGCCCCAGCATTTT. Translation gives CASSARDRGRQPQHF.

V and J are TRBV7-9 and TRBJ1-5; possibly TRBD1 for D (5 bases). The CDR3 runs 13 residues. CDR1 and CDR2 (germline): SEHNR, FQNEAQ (reference sequence). The ends were cut back, 3 bases at V and 7 bases at J, with 10 bases in the middle. CDR3 in DNA: TGTGCCAGCAGCTTCGGGGGTGAACAGCCCCAGCATTTT. Translation gives CASSFGGEQPQHF. Complete variable domain (other parts from reference TRBV7-9 and TRBJ1-5): DTGVSQNPRHKITKRGQNVTFRCDPISEHNRLYWYRQTLGQGPEFLTYFQNEAQLEKSRLLSDRFSAERPKGSFSTLEIQRTEQGDSAMYLCASSFGGEQPQHFGDGTRLSIL.

V is TRBV6-5 and J is TRBJ1-2; a possible D gene is TRBD1 (5 bases). This CDR3 is built from 13 residues. Trimming took off 0 bases at V and 5 bases at J, with 7 bases between the two ends. Looked up from germline, CDR1 is MNHEY and CDR2 is SVGAGI. The DNA for the CDR3 is TGTGCCAGCAGTTACTCAACAGGTTATGGCTACACCTTC. It translates to CASSYSTGYGYTF.

V and J are TRBV10-2 and TRBJ1-1, with D maybe TRBD1 (5 bases). The V gene lost 2 bases and the J gene lost 0 bases, with 10 bases spanning the gap. The CDR3 totals 15 residues. Germline-derived CDR1 and CDR2 are WSHSY and SAAADI. The CDR3 bases are TGCGCCAGCAGTGAGGAGGCAGGGATGAACACTGAAGCTTTCTTT. It is translated as CASSEEAGMNTEAFF.

The chain employs TRBV18 and TRBJ2-7; 9 bases align to TRBD1. This CDR3 has 16 residues. The germline CDR1 and CDR2 sequences are KGHSH and LQKENI. Germline trimming cut 2 bases from V and 2 bases from J; bases unmatched to any gene: 7. The CDR3 nucleotides read TGTGCCAGCTCACCAGGTATGGGACAGGGAACCTACGAGCAGTACTTC. Translation: CASSPGMGQGTYEQYF.